The 10 T cell receptor beta chains reported below all come from one sample, sequenced in a study of lymphopenia after photon versus proton radiotherapy. This table comes from immunoSEQ multiplex PCR, and its TCRdb copy is limited to in-frame clones, with some not included. The sample consists of fewer than 50,000 clones, 85% of them appearing once. Sequenced here: peripheral blood, sampled from a patient treated with photon-based radiotherapy. The receptors come from a man aged 35-49 years with gastric cancer.

V gene TRBV7-9 combines with J gene TRBJ1-2, with TRBD1 matching 7 bases. V trimming: 2 bases; J trimming: 6 bases; junction bases outside the gene matches: 9. The CDR3 covers 15 residues. CDR1 is SEHNR and CDR2 is FQNEAQ in the germline V gene (reference sequence). CDR3 sequence (DNA): TGTGCCAGCAGCTTATCGGACAGGAGCCTTCATGGCTACACCTTC. As protein: CASSLSDRSLHGYTF.

The rearrangement joins TRBV14 to TRBJ2-7, with 11 positions matching TRBD2. The trim removed 3 bases at V and 3 bases at J, leaving 7 bases unmatched. The CDR3 is 16 amino acids. Per the germline V gene, CDR1 is SGHDN and CDR2 is FVKESK. The CDR3 DNA reads as TGTGCCAGCAGCCATGGAGGACTAGCGGGTTACTACGAGCAGTACTTC. Protein: CASSHGGLAGYYEQYF.

This clone is a singleton in its sample. The chain has TRBV19 and TRBJ1-6; D possibly corresponds to TRBD1 (6 bases). Germline assignment: CDR1 LNHDA and CDR2 SQIVND (reference sequence). The V end lost 9 bases, the J end lost 7 bases, and 13 bases lay between the germline ends. CDR3 length: 13 residues. The CDR3 DNA reads as TGTGCCAGCCGGGGGGCAGACAATTCACCCCTCCACTTT. Residues: CASRGADNSPLHF. Looking up the rest from reference TRBV19 and TRBJ1-6 gives the full variable domain: DGGITQSPKYLFRKEGQNVTLSCEQNLNHDAMYWYRQDPGQGLRLIYYSQIVNDFQKGDIAEGYSVSREKKESFPLTVTSAQKNPTAFYLCASRGADNSPLHFGNGTRLTVT.

The chain couples TRBV6-1 to TRBJ2-5; 12 bases are a match to TRBD1. The J call may be incorrect, as the DNA end agrees better with TRBJ2-7. Per germline, CDR1 MNHNS and CDR2 SASEGT. CDR3 length: 15 amino acids. CDR3 coding DNA: TGTGCCAGCAGTGGAGGGACAGGGGGCAACTACGAGCAGTACTTC. As protein: CASSGGTGGNYEQYF.

The chain is built from TRBV30 and TRBJ1-2; 9 bases match TRBD1. Germline V CDR1 and CDR2: GTSNPN, SVGIG (reference sequence). This CDR3 comprises 14 residues. With V trimmed by 1 base and J by 6 bases, 6 bases remained unmatched. The CDR3 spells CAWSAGGTGHGYTF. The CDR3 DNA is TGTGCCTGGAGTGCAGGGGGGACAGGGCATGGCTACACCTTC.

The V gene is TRBV6-6, the J gene TRBJ2-7; tentatively, D is TRBD2 (7 bases). This CDR3 has 16 residues. The germline V gene encodes CDR1 MNHNY and CDR2 SVGAGI (reference sequence). Trimming removed 5 bases at V and 3 bases at J, with 20 bases between. The CDR3 protein is CASSPGGRGSLYEQYF. CDR3 DNA sequence: TGTGCCAGCAGTCCTGGGGGGCGGGGGTCCCTCTACGAGCAGTACTTC.

This clone was seen only a few times. The CDR3 DNA reads TGTGCCAGCAGCCCGGGACAGGGACAGAACACCGGGGAGCTGTTTTTT. Amino acid sequence: CASSPGQGQNTGELFF. The V gene is TRBV5-6, the J gene TRBJ2-2; TRBD1 matches 9 bases. Germline trimming cut 4 bases from V and 1 base from J; bases unmatched to any gene: 5. The germline CDR1 and CDR2 sequences are SGHDT and YYEEEE. The CDR3 contains 16 residues. The variable domain in full, with the rest retrieved from reference TRBV5-6 and TRBJ2-2, is DAGVTQSPTHLIKTRGQQVTLRCSPKSGHDTVSWYQQALGQGPQFIFQYYEEEERQRGNFPDRFSGHQFPNYSSELNVNALLLGDSALYLCASSPGQGQNTGELFFGEGSRLTVL.

This chain links TRBV14 with TRBJ2-1; D unclear. This CDR3 has 16 residues. V lost 0 bases, J lost 0 bases, and 9 bases lay in between. Germline CDR1 reads SGHDN; CDR2 reads FVKESK. The CDR3 DNA reads TGTGCCAGCAGCCAAGATAGGTATTCCTCCTACAATGAGCAGTTCTTC. Its translation is CASSQDRYSSYNEQFF.

The chain links TRBV7-9 to TRBJ1-1; the D gene is possibly TRBD1 (6 bases). Germline V lookup: CDR1 SEHNR, CDR2 FQNEAQ (reference sequence). The CDR3 is made up of 12 amino acids. Trimming cost V 1 base and J 10 bases, with 10 bases left between them. The CDR3 DNA reads TGTGCCAGCAGCTTAGTTGGGGGCGTAGCTTTCTTT. This encodes CASSLVGGVAFF.

The genes are TRBV15 and TRBJ1-4; no reliable D call. Between the trimmed V and J ends, which lost 0 bases and 0 bases, there was a span of 14 bases. The CDR3 sequence is 18 residues long. Germline loops: CDR1 LNHNV, CDR2 YYDKDF (reference sequence). The CDR3 DNA sequence: TGTGCCACCAGCAGAGAACCCCCGGGTTTTCCAACTAATGAAAAACTGTTTTTT. Translating gives CATSREPPGFPTNEKLFF.